A single sample gave rise to the 21 T cell receptor beta chains below, sequenced in a study of beta chain features in type 1 diabetes. No antigen is known for these receptors. The authors reverse transcribed all of the isolated RNA, so sequencing captured expressed TCRB transcripts. Method: immunoSEQ multiplex PCR; TCRdb's copy keeps in-frame clones and lacks some. The table includes 300,000 or so clones, 13% detected once. Study-wide results and limits: Moderately but significantly shorter TCRB CDR3s were found in Type 1 diabetes patients in all four CD4+ subsets.

Sequences were obtained from naive CD4+ T cells from blood. These receptor sequences come from a woman between 18 and 29 years old with type 1 diabetes.

V is TRBV11-3 and J is TRBJ1-1, with D possibly matching TRBD1 (6 bases). CDR3 length: 17 amino acids. From germline, CDR1 is SGHNT and CDR2 YENEEA. Trimming removed 1 base at V and 0 bases at J, with 15 bases between. The CDR3 nucleotides are TGTGCCAGCAGCTTAGGCGACAGGTTCCTAATGAACACTGAAGCTTTCTTT. This encodes CASSLGDRFLMNTEAFF.

The CDR3 region is CAWSVGRGLSYEQYF. The CDR3 DNA follows: TGTGCCTGGAGTGTGGGCAGGGGGCTTTCCTACGAGCAGTACTTC. V is TRBV30 and J is TRBJ2-7, with TRBD1 matching 8 bases. Germline V lookup: CDR1 GTSNPN, CDR2 SVGIG (reference sequence). The J segment lost 1 base and the V segment lost 0 bases, leaving 5 bases of the junction unmatched. The length of the CDR3 is 15 residues.

The sample holds a few counts of this clone. This CDR3 is CASSLGAGVVGEQFF. CDR3 in DNA: TGTGCCAGCAGCTTGGGAGCGGGAGTGGTTGGTGAGCAGTTCTTC. The V call is TRBV5-4, the J call TRBJ2-1; 8 nucleotides align to TRBD2. Germline V gives CDR1 SGHNT, CDR2 YYREEE (reference sequence). Unmatched junction bases numbered 8, after V lost 0 bases and J lost 9 bases. CDR3 length equals 15 residues.

This chain links TRBV7-9 with TRBJ2-1; D is perhaps TRBD2 (5 bases). In germline, CDR1 is SEHNR, CDR2 FQNEAQ (reference sequence). The CDR3 covers 16 residues. V was cut by 5 bases and J by 7 bases, with 21 bases left in between. The CDR3 here is CASSPIGRTWLNEQFF. The CDR3 nucleotides are TGTGCCAGCAGCCCAATTGGGCGGACTTGGTTGAATGAGCAGTTCTTC.

The chain couples TRBV27 to TRBJ2-3; perhaps TRBD2 as D (7 bases). CDR3 length: 14 amino acids. Germline V gene data show CDR1 as MNHEY and CDR2 as SMNVEV (reference sequence). V lost 4 bases to trimming and J lost 5 bases, with 13 bases between them. The DNA of the CDR3 is TGTGCCAGCAGTTGGGCGGGGGCTCAAGATACGCAGTATTTT. Encoded protein: CASSWAGAQDTQYF.

The chain joins TRBV10-1 to TRBJ2-5, with TRBD1 identical over 9 bases. Germline V gene data show CDR1 as WNHNN and CDR2 as SYGVQD (reference sequence). The ends lost 3 bases at V and 1 base at J; junction bases unmatched: 6. The CDR3 length is 16 residues. DNA for the CDR3: TGCGCCAGCAGTGATCCGGGACAGGGATCCCAAGAGACCCAGTACTTC. It yields the protein CASSDPGQGSQETQYF.

The chain uses TRBV5-1 and TRBJ2-5; D is unresolved. The CDR3 contains 13 residues. In germline, CDR1 is SGHRS, CDR2 YFSETQ. V was shortened by 7 bases and J by 5 bases, with 15 bases between the two germline ends. The CDR3 DNA is TGCGCCAGCTCGGGTCGGCCGGCGGAGACCCAGTACTTC. Translating it yields CASSGRPAETQYF. The entire variable domain, with the rest obtained from reference TRBV5-1 and TRBJ2-5, is as follows: KAGVTQTPRYLIKTRGQQVTLSCSPISGHRSVSWYQQTPGQGLQFLFEYFSETQRNKGNFPGRFSGRQFSNSRSEMNVSTLELGDSALYLCASSGRPAETQYFGPGTRLLVL.

The chain combines TRBV5-4 with TRBJ2-3; D is unresolved. The V end was cut by 4 bases, the J end by 7 bases, with 13 bases between. The CDR3 has 13 residues. Per germline, CDR1 SGHNT and CDR2 YYREEE (reference sequence). DNA of the CDR3: TGTGCCAGCAGCCCCGAGGCCGGTAATACGCAGTATTTT. This codes for CASSPEAGNTQYF. Variable domain in full (rest from reference TRBV5-4 and TRBJ2-3): ETGVTQSPTHLIKTRGQQVTLRCSSQSGHNTVSWYQQALGQGPQFIFQYYREEENGRGNFPPRFSGLQFPNYSSELNVNALELDDSALYLCASSPEAGNTQYFGPGTRLTVL.

This clone occurred a few times. The CDR3 bases are TGTGCCAGCAGCCCACTAGCGGGTACTTACAATGAGCAGTTCTTC. Encoded protein: CASSPLAGTYNEQFF. The gene calls are TRBV5-4 and TRBJ2-1; 9 positions match TRBD2. The ends lost 4 bases at V and 4 bases at J; junction bases unmatched: 6. CDR1 and CDR2 (germline): SGHNT, YYREEE (reference sequence). This CDR3 region has 15 residues.

The chain links TRBV30 to TRBJ2-1; 14 positions agree with TRBD2. CDR1 is GTSNPN and CDR2 is SVGIG in the germline V gene (reference sequence). J gave up 12 bases and V 4 bases, and 11 bases lay outside the gene matches. The CDR3 is 15 amino acids. CDR3 region: CAWKGRGLAGGPQFF. The CDR3 DNA reads as TGTGCCTGGAAGGGCAGAGGACTAGCGGGAGGCCCGCAGTTCTTC.

The chain joins TRBV7-2 to TRBJ2-3, with a weak D call TRBD1 (6 bases). The CDR3 covers 16 residues. Germline CDR1 SGHTA, CDR2 FQGNSA. Trimming shortened V by 5 bases and J by 4 bases, and 19 bases separated the two germline ends. CDR3 protein: CASSAPRGTVADTQYF. The CDR3 DNA reads TGTGCCAGCAGCGCCCCCAGGGGTACTGTCGCAGATACGCAGTATTTT. Complete variable domain (other parts from reference TRBV7-2 and TRBJ2-3): GAGVSQSPSNKVTEKGKDVELRCDPISGHTALYWYRQSLGQGLEFLIYFQGNSAPDKSGLPSDRFSAERTGGSVSTLTIQRTQQEDSAVYLCASSAPRGTVADTQYFGPGTRLTVL.

This chain joins TRBV29-1 and TRBJ2-1, with 9 bases aligning to TRBD1. CDR1 is SQVTM and CDR2 is ANQGSEA in the germline V gene. The CDR3 runs 15 residues. J gave up 6 bases and V 6 bases, and 12 bases lay outside the gene matches. The CDR3 DNA reads as TGCAGCGTCCAAACCCCGGACAGGGGCTTCAATGAGCAGTTCTTC. This encodes CSVQTPDRGFNEQFF.

This clone showed up just a few times. V is TRBV30 and J is TRBJ1-1; tentatively, D is TRBD1 (5 bases). Germline CDR1 reads GTSNPN; CDR2 reads SVGIG (reference sequence). Trimming took off 3 bases at V and 1 base at J, with 12 bases between the two ends. The CDR3 spans 14 residues. CDR3 sequence (DNA): TGTGCCTGGAGCCCAGACAGAAAGAACACTGAAGCTTTCTTT. Its protein is CAWSPDRKNTEAFF.

The V gene is TRBV30, the J gene TRBJ2-1; D possibly corresponds to TRBD1 (5 bases). The CDR3 has 15 residues. Looked up from germline, CDR1 is GTSNPN and CDR2 is SVGIG (reference sequence). The V end was cut by 0 bases, the J end by 0 bases, with 9 bases between. CDR3 loop: CAWSVGHSSYNEQFF. In DNA, the CDR3 is TGTGCCTGGAGTGTGGGGCATAGCTCCTACAATGAGCAGTTCTTC. Supplemented by reference TRBV30 and TRBJ2-1, the full variable domain reads SQTIHQWPATLVQPVGSPLSLECTVEGTSNPNLYWYRQAAGRGLQLLFYSVGIGQISSEVPQNLSASRPQDRQFILSSKKLLLSDSGFYLCAWSVGHSSYNEQFFGPGTRLTVL.

In this sample, this clone turned up a few times. The gene calls are TRBV6-1 and TRBJ1-5; weak D call: TRBD1 (5 bases). Trimming removed 1 base at V and 2 bases at J, with 9 bases between. The CDR3 sequence is 15 residues long. The germline CDR1 and CDR2 sequences are MNHNS and SASEGT. CDR3 DNA sequence: TGTGCCAGCAGTGAAGGGGGCGCGGGCAATCAGCCCCAGCATTTT. Translation gives CASSEGGAGNQPQHF.

The rearrangement uses TRBV27 and TRBJ2-7; TRBD1 aligns across 10 bases. The CDR3 spans 14 residues. Germline V gene lookup returns CDR1 MNHEY and CDR2 SMNVEV (reference sequence). The junction had 6 bases not matched to a gene; V was cut back by 2 bases and J by 8 bases. DNA of the CDR3: TGTGCCAGCAGTTTACGGGACAGGGGCCACCAGCAGTACTTC. Protein product: CASSLRDRGHQQYF.

The CDR3 bases are TGTGCCAGTATGGAGGACCGCCGCTATGGCTACACCTTC. Translating it yields CASMEDRRYGYTF. The J gene is TRBJ1-2, the V gene TRBV19; D gene ambiguous. The V gene's germline CDR1 is LNHDA and CDR2 SQIVND (reference sequence). V shed 7 bases and J shed 4 bases, with 13 bases lying between them. The CDR3 extends over 13 amino acids.

This sequence joins TRBV9 and TRBJ2-1; a weak D match, TRBD2 (5 bases). Trimming took off 3 bases at V and 7 bases at J, with 14 bases between the two ends. Per germline, CDR1 SGDLS and CDR2 YYNGEE. This CDR3 is 14 amino acids long. For the CDR3, the DNA is TGTGCCAGCAGCGCCCAGATCAAGCGGAATGAGCAGTTCTTC. Translation: CASSAQIKRNEQFF.

The CDR3 nucleotides read TGTGCCAGCAGCCAGCCCCGGATAGCGGGAGGGGAGCAGTTCTTC. Translating gives CASSQPRIAGGEQFF. The chain combines TRBV5-4 with TRBJ2-1, with 11 bases aligning to TRBD2. Germline-derived CDR1 and CDR2 are SGHNT and YYREEE (reference sequence). There are 15 residues in the CDR3. After removal of 4 bases from V and 10 bases from J, the junction contained 10 bases not matched to a gene.

The chain has TRBV27 and TRBJ1-5, with D maybe TRBD1 (5 bases). The V end lost 5 bases, the J end lost 5 bases, and 19 bases lay between the germline ends. The CDR3 is 16 amino acids. Germline CDR1 reads MNHEY; CDR2 reads SMNVEV (reference sequence). The chain's CDR3 is CASSRRAGRGDQPQHF. The CDR3 nucleotides read TGTGCCAGCAGTCGTCGGGCAGGGCGGGGGGATCAGCCCCAGCATTTT.

The rearrangement uses TRBV7-9 and TRBJ1-1; D gene ambiguous. Trimming removed 1 base at V and 0 bases at J, with 9 bases between. Germline CDR1 reads SEHNR; CDR2 reads FQNEAQ (reference sequence). The CDR3 is 15 residues long. The CDR3 region has the DNA TGTGCCAGCAGCTTAGGAGTCGGGATGAACACTGAAGCTTTCTTT. It is translated as CASSLGVGMNTEAFF.